Below are 5 T cell receptor beta chains sequenced from a single sample in a study of tumor and adjacent non-tumor tissue in lung cancer. The template was RNA from unsorted bulk tissue. TCRbeta libraries were built with three rounds of nested PCR, modified from ARM-PCR. Each CDR3 protein gets one entry after TCRdb re-called the multiplex PCR reads with MiXCR. The repertoire holds 100,000 to 150,000 distinct CDR3 sequences, with around three fifths as singletons. The sequenced sample consisted of lung tumor tissue. The receptors here all came from a man aged 30-40 years with non-small cell lung cancer.

About this clonotype: This clone may be a read error of a much larger clone one base away. This sequence joins TRBV6-2 or TRBV6-3 and TRBJ2-7; D gene ambiguous. The CDR3 loop spans 13 amino acids. Germline lookup yields CDR1 MNHEY and CDR2 SVGEGT. The CDR3 region is CASSSVFNYEHYF. In DNA form, the CDR3 reads TGTGCCAGCAGTTCGGTATTTAACTACGAGCATTACTTC.

This clonotype was observed a handful of times. The junction departs from germline at one end; a sequencing error may be responsible. The gene calls are TRBV20-1 and TRBJ1-1, with TRBD1 matching 8 bases. The CDR3 totals 13 residues. In germline, CDR1 is DFQATT, CDR2 SNEGSKA (reference sequence). Here the CDR3 reads CSAADRVNTETFF. The CDR3 DNA follows: TGCAGTGCTGCGGACAGGGTGAACACTGAAACTTTCTTT.

About this clonotype itself: The conserved phenylalanine or tryptophan is not found at the CDR3 terminus, so this likely reflects a read error. The chain is built from TRBV11-2 and TRBJ2-5, with D unresolved. Germline lookup yields CDR1 SGHAT and CDR2 FQNNGV. Trimming pared 6 bases from V and 3 bases from J, leaving 17 bases between. CDR3 length: 15 residues. CDR3: CASSSCPGREETQYL. CDR3 coding DNA: TGTGCCAGCAGTTCCTGTCCTGGACGGGAAGAGACCCAGTACCTC.

The gene calls are TRBV29-1 and TRBJ2-3; D unclear. V dropped 1 base and J dropped 2 bases, with 7 bases sitting between them. Germline V gene sequence: CDR1 SQVTM, CDR2 ANQGSEA. The length of the CDR3 is 13 residues. The CDR3 DNA reads as TGCAGCGTTGAAGTGGTGTCCACAGATACGCAGTATTTT. This sequence encodes CSVEVVSTDTQYF.

Concerning this clonotype itself: Being one base from a much bigger clone, this may be a read error. The chain links TRBV20-1 to TRBJ2-3; no definite D call. This CDR3 has 18 residues. The germline CDR1 and CDR2 sequences are DFQATT and SNEGSKA (reference sequence). V was clipped by 4 bases and J by 1 base, with 24 bases between them. The CDR3 region has the DNA TGCAGTGCTACCATTTCCCCCTTTCGTACTGAGGGCACAGATACGCAGTATTTT. Translating gives CSATISPFRTEGTDTQYF.